This is a list of T cell receptor beta chains from one sample in a study of CD8+CD57+ T cells in acquired aplastic anemia. TCRdb reprocessed the reads via MiXCR and lists one record per CDR3 protein. The sample contains over 150,000 distinct CDR3 sequences, about 48% of which appear only once. Input material: sorted CD4+, CD8+, or CD8+CD57+ T cells (not recorded which) from PBMCs. The receptors originated from a human donor in good health. The CDR3 runs from the conserved cysteine through the conserved F or W. The order of the fields is D gene, V gene, clone size, J gene, CDR3 protein, CDR3 DNA. D genes are given only for firm matches. Clone sizes are given selectively: once, few, many, or a class where the clone is expanded.

>-|TRBV10-3|-|TRBJ1-1
CAISESREMVTEAFF
TGTGCCATCAGTGAGTCGAGGGAGATGGTGACTGAAGCTTTCTTT
>-|TRBV4-3|-|TRBJ1-1
CASSQDRRDTEAFF
TGCGCCAGCAGCCAAGACAGGAGGGACACTGAAGCTTTCTTT
>-|TRBV28|few|TRBJ2-7
CASSHLPYEQYF
TGTGCCAGCAGTCACCTCCCCTACGAGCAGTACTTC
>TRBD2|TRBV20-1|few|TRBJ2-7
CSARKAGGTYEQYF
TGCAGTGCTAGGAAAGCGGGAGGAACCTACGAGCAGTACTTC
>-|TRBV6-5|many|TRBJ1-2
CASSNAGAYGYTF
TGTGCCAGCAGTAACGCCGGCGCTTATGGCTACACCTTC
>TRBD1|TRBV25-1|-|TRBJ2-7
CASGGQESYEQYF
TGTGCCAGCGGGGGACAGGAAAGTTACGAGCAGTACTTC
>-|TRBV11-2|many|TRBJ2-7
CASSLVGPLAPTGEQYF
TGTGCCAGCAGCTTAGTGGGGCCCTTGGCGCCAACGGGCGAGCAGTACTTC
>TRBD1|TRBV4-2|-|TRBJ2-3
CASSHPDRAPSTDTQYF
TGTGCCAGCAGCCATCCAGACAGGGCCCCCTCCACAGATACGCAGTATTTT
>-|TRBV19|-|TRBJ2-2
CASSIGTTDTGELFF
TGTGCCAGTAGTATCGGAACCACGGACACCGGGGAGCTGTTTTTT
>TRBD2|TRBV28|-|TRBJ2-1
CASRSSGRAYNEQFF
TGTGCCAGCAGGTCTAGCGGGAGGGCGTACAATGAGCAGTTCTTC
>TRBD1|TRBV27|few|TRBJ1-5
CASSLSKGAGQPQHF
TGTGCCAGCAGTTTATCGAAGGGGGCGGGTCAGCCCCAGCATTTT
>-|TRBV7-6|many|TRBJ2-1
CASSCSLARYNEQFF
TGTGCCAGCAGCTGTAGCTTGGCCAGATACAATGAGCAGTTCTTC
>-|TRBV25-1|-|TRBJ1-3
CASSDSGRGSGNTIYF
TGTGCCAGCAGTGATTCGGGCCGAGGCTCTGGAAACACCATATATTTT
>TRBD1|TRBV5-1|once|TRBJ1-4
CASSIFTPGQGMFDNEKLFF
TGCGCCAGCAGCATTTTTACGCCGGGACAGGGAATGTTCGATAATGAAAAACTGTTTTTT
>TRBD1|TRBV6-6|many|TRBJ2-1
CASSYRTGYNEQFF
TGTGCCAGCAGTTACAGGACAGGGTACAATGAGCAGTTCTTC
>TRBD1|TRBV10-1|many|TRBJ1-1
CASSESTGGYTEAFF
TGCGCCAGCAGTGAGTCGACAGGGGGTTACACTGAAGCTTTCTTT
>TRBD1|TRBV29-1|-|TRBJ1-6
CSVEIKGQGGSPLHF
TGCAGCGTTGAAATCAAGGGACAGGGTGGTTCACCCCTCCACTTT
>TRBD1|TRBV6-1|-|TRBJ1-6
CASSAAGGVSPLHF
TGTGCCAGCAGTGCGGCAGGGGGTGTTTCACCCCTCCACTTT
>-|TRBV30|-|TRBJ1-1
CAWSVPQGRSTEAFF
TGTGCCTGGAGTGTACCTCAGGGGAGGAGCACTGAAGCTTTCTTT
>TRBD2|TRBV19|-|TRBJ2-1
CASSPGLAGYNEQFF
TGTGCCAGTAGTCCAGGACTAGCGGGGTACAATGAGCAGTTCTTC
>TRBD1|TRBV2|-|TRBJ1-2
CASTDRGIIYGYTF
TGTGCCAGCACCGACAGGGGGATCATCTATGGCTACACCTTC
>-|TRBV7-9|many|TRBJ2-3
CASSLTAGTQYF
TGTGCCAGCAGCCTTACAGCGGGTACGCAGTATTTT
>TRBD2|TRBV7-2|many|TRBJ2-3
CASSPRLAGGSTDTQYF
TGTGCCAGCAGCCCGCGACTAGCGGGGGGTAGCACAGATACGCAGTATTTT
>TRBD1|TRBV24-1|-|TRBJ1-1
CATRFGQGDTEAFF
TGTGCCACCCGTTTTGGACAGGGGGATACTGAAGCTTTCTTT
>-|TRBV10-3|-|TRBJ1-1
CASEGQMNTEAFF
TGTGCCTCCGAGGGGCAAATGAACACTGAAGCTTTCTTT
>TRBD1|TRBV19|many|TRBJ1-4
CASSTGTGSAANEKLFF
TGTGCCAGTAGTACCGGGACAGGATCCGCGGCTAATGAAAAACTGTTTTTT
>-|TRBV7-2|many|TRBJ2-5
CASSENRDKPQYF
TGTGCCAGCAGCGAAAACAGGGATAAGCCCCAGTACTTC
>-|TRBV6-6|many|TRBJ2-5
CASSYMEETQYF
TGTGCCAGCAGTTATATGGAGGAGACCCAGTACTTC
>-|TRBV9|-|TRBJ1-2
CASSEGEKEYFDYGYTF
TGTGCCAGCAGCGAGGGGGAAAAAGAATACTTCGACTATGGCTACACCTTC
>-|TRBV7-2|-|TRBJ1-6
CASTSYRRPGSPLHF
TGTGCCAGCACCTCCTACCGACGGCCGGGTTCACCCCTCCACTTT
>TRBD2|TRBV2|many|TRBJ2-5
CASNRGLREGETQYF
TGTGCCAGCAACCGAGGGCTCCGGGAGGGGGAGACCCAGTACTTC
>TRBD1|TRBV9|many|TRBJ1-2
CASSARQGGYGYTF
TGTGCCAGCAGCGCCCGACAGGGGGGGTATGGCTACACCTTC
>-|TRBV5-5|many|TRBJ1-2
CASSPTTLANYGYTF
TGTGCCAGCAGCCCTACGACGCTCGCTAACTATGGCTACACCTTC
>-|TRBV7-8|-|TRBJ2-1
CASSLSSGSYNEQFF
TGTGCCAGCAGCCTGTCGTCGGGCTCCTACAATGAGCAGTTCTTC
>-|TRBV6-2/TRBV6-3|many|TRBJ2-5
CASSWRITQETQYF
TGTGCCAGCAGTTGGAGGATAACCCAAGAGACCCAGTACTTC
>-|TRBV3-1|many|TRBJ2-7
CASSQGGQGHYEQYF
TGTGCCAGCAGCCAAGGGGGGCAGGGACACTACGAGCAGTACTTC
>TRBD1|TRBV29-1|few|TRBJ2-3
CSVTRQGAGTDTQYF
TGCAGCGTGACTAGACAGGGGGCAGGCACAGATACGCAGTATTTT
>TRBD1|TRBV2|-|TRBJ1-5
CASTRQGGSNQPQHF
TGTGCCAGCACTAGACAGGGGGGCAGCAATCAGCCCCAGCATTTT
>-|TRBV3-1|many|TRBJ2-1
CASSRTYNEQFF
TGTGCCAGCAGCCGAACCTACAATGAGCAGTTCTTC
>-|TRBV29-1|many|TRBJ1-1
CSVEVKGRYTEAFF
TGCAGCGTTGAAGTAAAGGGAAGGTACACTGAAGCTTTCTTT
>-|TRBV7-9|few|TRBJ2-3
CASKNFTDTQYF
TGTGCCAGCAAAAACTTCACAGATACGCAGTATTTT
>-|TRBV29-1|many|TRBJ2-7
CSVEGYSYEQYF
TGCAGCGTTGAGGGGTACTCCTACGAGCAGTACTTC
>TRBD2|TRBV6-5|few|TRBJ2-7
CASSYYLLAVGYKQYF
TGTGCCAGCAGTTACTACCTTCTAGCGGTGGGCTACAAGCAGTACTTC
>TRBD2|TRBV5-4|few|TRBJ2-6
CASSFAETGGGAPGANVLTF
TGTGCCAGCAGCTTCGCCGAGACTGGCGGGGGGGCTCCCGGGGCCAACGTCCTGACTTTC
>-|TRBV15|-|TRBJ1-1
CATSRDTEAFF
TGTGCCACCAGCAGAGATACTGAAGCTTTCTTT
>-|TRBV18|-|TRBJ1-1
CASSPLWNTEAFF
TGTGCCAGCTCACCGCTCTGGAACACTGAAGCTTTCTTT
>-|TRBV24-1|few|TRBJ2-3
CATSEQGPDTQYF
TGTGCCACCAGTGAGCAGGGGCCAGATACGCAGTATTTT
>-|TRBV20-1|few|TRBJ2-4
CSARSGSKAKNIQYF
TGCAGTGCTAGGTCAGGTAGTAAGGCCAAAAACATTCAGTACTTC
>TRBD2|TRBV7-3|few|TRBJ2-2
CASSFGGSGTRELFF
TGTGCCAGCAGTTTCGGCGGGAGTGGCACCAGGGAGCTGTTTTTT
>-|TRBV2|-|TRBJ1-4
CASSEVSVNEKLFF
TGTGCCAGCAGTGAAGTGTCAGTTAATGAAAAACTGTTTTTT
>-|TRBV29-1|-|TRBJ2-7
CSVERGPSEQYF
TGCAGCGTTGAGAGAGGTCCAAGCGAGCAGTACTTC
>-|TRBV15|-|TRBJ1-1
CATSIQRGTEAFF
TGTGCCACCAGCATCCAGAGGGGCACTGAAGCTTTCTTT
>-|TRBV30|few|TRBJ1-2
CAWSDSSNYGYTF
TGTGCCTGGAGTGACAGCTCTAACTATGGCTACACCTTC
>-|TRBV19|-|TRBJ2-1
CASSTTGIGLGEFF
TGTGCCAGTAGTACTACGGGGATAGGGCTAGGGGAGTTCTTC
>TRBD2|TRBV2|-|TRBJ2-7
CASSGLAGEAGNEQYF
TGTGCCAGCAGCGGACTAGCGGGAGAGGCGGGCAACGAGCAGTACTTC
>-|TRBV6-5|few|TRBJ1-3
CASSFKGLRGNTIYF
TGTGCCAGCAGTTTCAAGGGGCTCCGTGGAAACACCATATATTTT
>TRBD1|TRBV5-1|-|TRBJ2-3
CASRRQGTQYF
TGCGCCAGCAGACGACAGGGTACACAGTATTTT